This T cell receptor (beta chain) came from a study of regulatory T cells in long-lasting Graves disease (dated by TCRdb to the early 2020s). In terms of the full investigation: Persistent Graves' disease meant more than 5 years of antithyroid drug treatment with TSH receptor autoantibodies that stayed positive. Persistent Graves' disease patients were compared with newly diagnosed Graves' disease patients by peripheral blood TCR sequencing and RNA sequencing. The study was registered as a clinical trial and conducted in China. A total of 35 or so samples were covered by TCR sequencing, comprising approximately 13 persistent and 20 or so newly diagnosed Graves' disease patients. In the clinical cohort, patients with persistent Graves' disease had used antithyroid drugs for an average of approximately eleven years.

The time point label, as the study defines it: persistent/refractory GD, antithyroid drugs over 5 years with positive TRAb. For both TCR sequencing and RNA sequencing, RNA was extracted from PBMCs in TRIzol. Graves' disease was diagnosed according to American Thyroid Association guidelines. Recruitment of patients was carried out at an endocrinology department in Xi'an, China. From each patient, around 9.3 milliliters of peripheral blood was collected into an EDTA anticoagulant tube. PBMCs were isolated by Ficoll Paque Plus density gradient separation without further T cell sorting. RNA quality was checked with an Agilent 2100 Bioanalyzer and agarose gel, and concentration with a NanoDrop 2000. To prepare the library, multiplex PCR was applied. TCRdb names Illumina HiSeq 4000 as the instrument used. To build TCR beta libraries, CDR3 regions were amplified by Arm-PCR using iRepertoire HTBI primers. PCR products were gel purified before sequencing. On the authors' methods: Across samples, around 58 TRBV and around 15 TRBJ segments were identified and used for gene usage analysis of CDR3 amino acid clonotypes. Filtered high-quality paired reads were merged into contigs using COPE and FqMerger. BLAST was used to align contigs to the IMGT TRBV, TRBD and TRBJ reference genes, and CDR3 was defined following IMGT. Any clonotype with a frequency above 0.1% was classified as a highly expanded clone. Shannon entropy served as the measure of repertoire diversity, while the Gini coefficient captured V-J evenness. Public clonotypes were defined as clonotypes shared by more than one individual. TCRdb reworked the public reads: Q25 trimming with fastp, MiXCR clone assembly, productive beta chains retained. Every CDR3 protein is listed once, alongside the most common genes and DNA of its rows. The V and J calls shown here were made by TCRdb, not taken from the authors' results. The sample table contains some 300,000 distinct CDR3 sequences; only one count was recorded for roughly a fifth of them. More than 50% of the sample is taken by the ten largest.

This clonotype was counted many times. There is no known antigen for this receptor. Base qualities are not provided; no much larger clone lies one nucleotide away. Overall results and qualifications from the work: Because the primary lesion, thyroid tissue, could not be accessed, the study looked at peripheral blood alone. Persistent disease showed preferential use of TRBV28, TRBJ1-2 and TRBJ2-5, whereas newly diagnosed disease favored TRBV20-1 and TRBJ2-1. The small sample size was acknowledged by the authors as a limitation that may reduce accuracy. Lower TCR Shannon entropy and fewer highly expanded clones were observed in persistent Graves' disease patients than in newly diagnosed patients, which suggested clonal expansion. More public clonotypes were shared among persistent patients (more than 2,500) than among newly diagnosed patients (966). Sequencing and analysis were restricted to the TCR beta chain.

Trimming at the junction amounts to 1 base on V and 6 bases on J, and the germline ends lie 6 bases apart. The CDR3 goes from the cysteine to the phenylalanine over 12 residues. Only the CDR3 region is kept as DNA, spanning 36 bases read in frame from base 1. The germline V gene (reference sequence) supplies CDR1 GTSNPN and CDR2 SVGIG. The receptor was derived from a female donor with Graves disease. The rearranged segments are TRBV30 and TRBJ2-2, with no confident D gene call. The starting material was peripheral blood mononuclear cells (PBMCs), obtained when the disease was refractory, from a patient treated with antithyroid drugs. The CDR3 protein is CAWSEFSGELFF. The DNA is TGTGCCTGGAGTGAATTTTCCGGGGAGCTGTTTTTT.